The T cell receptor beta chain under discussion was sequenced for a study of blood T cell repertoires in COVID-19. Libraries were prepared by immunoSEQ multiplex PCR; TCRdb keeps only in-frame clonotypes and omits some of them. The sample contains roughly 300,000 clones, roughly nine tenths of which appear only once. Trimming stripped 6 bases from V and 10 bases from J, with 10 bases between. The CDR3 totals 11 residues. Sequenced input: peripheral blood. This receptor was identified in a man younger than 30 who had recovered from COVID-19. The V gene is TRBV12-3 or TRBV12-4, the J gene TRBJ2-1; no clear D. CDR3 sequence (DNA): TGTGCCAGCAGCGCCTTGGGCGAGCAGTTCTTC. It codes for CASSALGEQFF.